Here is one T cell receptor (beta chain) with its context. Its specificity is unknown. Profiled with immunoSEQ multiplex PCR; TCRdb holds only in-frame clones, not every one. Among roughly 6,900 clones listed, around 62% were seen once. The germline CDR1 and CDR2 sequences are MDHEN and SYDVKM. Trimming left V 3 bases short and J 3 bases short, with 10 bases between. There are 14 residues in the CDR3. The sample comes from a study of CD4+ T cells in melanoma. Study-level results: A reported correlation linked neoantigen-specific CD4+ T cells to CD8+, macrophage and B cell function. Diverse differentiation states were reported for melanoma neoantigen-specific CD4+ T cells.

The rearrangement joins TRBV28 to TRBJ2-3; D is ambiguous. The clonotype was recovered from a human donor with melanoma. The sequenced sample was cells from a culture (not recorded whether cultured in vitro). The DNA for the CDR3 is TGTGCCAGCAGTTTCCTCAGTGGGACAGATACGCAGTATTTT. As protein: CASSFLSGTDTQYF.